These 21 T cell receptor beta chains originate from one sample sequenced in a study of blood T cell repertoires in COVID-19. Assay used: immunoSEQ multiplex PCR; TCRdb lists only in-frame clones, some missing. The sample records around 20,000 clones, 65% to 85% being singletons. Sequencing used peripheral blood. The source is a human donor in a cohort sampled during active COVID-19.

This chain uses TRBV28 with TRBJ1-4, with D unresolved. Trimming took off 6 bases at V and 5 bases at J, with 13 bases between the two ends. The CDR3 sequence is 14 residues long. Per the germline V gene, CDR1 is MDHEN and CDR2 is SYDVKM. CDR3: CASSRGGANEKLFF. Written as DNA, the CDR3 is TGTGCCAGCAGCCGGGGTGGAGCGAATGAAAAACTGTTTTTT.

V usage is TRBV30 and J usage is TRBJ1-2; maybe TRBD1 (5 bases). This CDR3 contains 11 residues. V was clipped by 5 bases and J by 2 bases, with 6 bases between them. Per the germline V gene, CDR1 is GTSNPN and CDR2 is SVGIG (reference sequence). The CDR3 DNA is TGTGCCTGGGACAGAAACTATGGCTACACCTTC. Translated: CAWDRNYGYTF.

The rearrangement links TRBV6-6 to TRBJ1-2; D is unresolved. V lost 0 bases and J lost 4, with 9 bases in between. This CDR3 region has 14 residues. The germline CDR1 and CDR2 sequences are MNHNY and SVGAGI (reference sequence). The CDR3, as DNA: TGTGCCAGCAGTTACTCATCCCAGGTCTATGGCTACACCTTC. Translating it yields CASSYSSQVYGYTF.

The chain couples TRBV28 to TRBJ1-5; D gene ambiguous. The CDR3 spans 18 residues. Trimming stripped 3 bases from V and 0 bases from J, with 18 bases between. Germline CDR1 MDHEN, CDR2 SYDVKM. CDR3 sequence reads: CASSFEADITYSNQPQHF. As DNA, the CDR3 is TGTGCCAGCAGTTTTGAGGCGGATATTACATATAGCAATCAGCCCCAGCATTTT.

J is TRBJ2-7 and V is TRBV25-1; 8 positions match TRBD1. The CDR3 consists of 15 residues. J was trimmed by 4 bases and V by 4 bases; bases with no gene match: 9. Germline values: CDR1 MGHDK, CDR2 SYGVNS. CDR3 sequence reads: CASSAGGAESYEQYF. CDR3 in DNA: TGTGCCAGCAGTGCAGGGGGCGCAGAGTCGTACGAGCAGTACTTC.

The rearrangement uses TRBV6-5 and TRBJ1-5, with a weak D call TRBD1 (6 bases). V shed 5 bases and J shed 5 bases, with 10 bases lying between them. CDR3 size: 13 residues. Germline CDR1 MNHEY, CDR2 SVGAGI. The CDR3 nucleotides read TGTGCCAGCAGTCGGGACACCGATCAGCCCCAGCATTTT. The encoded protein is CASSRDTDQPQHF.

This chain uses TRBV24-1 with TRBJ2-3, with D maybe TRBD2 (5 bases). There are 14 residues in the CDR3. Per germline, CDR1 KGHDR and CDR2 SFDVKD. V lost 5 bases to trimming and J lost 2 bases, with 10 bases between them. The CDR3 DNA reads TGTGCCACCAGTGTGGCAGACTACACAGATACGCAGTATTTT. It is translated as CATSVADYTDTQYF.

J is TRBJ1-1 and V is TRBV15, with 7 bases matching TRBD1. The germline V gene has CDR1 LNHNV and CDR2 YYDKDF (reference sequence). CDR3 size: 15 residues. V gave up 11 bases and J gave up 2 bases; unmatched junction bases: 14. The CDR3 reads CASRADRVRNTEAFF. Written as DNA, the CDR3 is TGTGCCTCAAGGGCCGACAGGGTCCGAAACACTGAAGCTTTCTTT.

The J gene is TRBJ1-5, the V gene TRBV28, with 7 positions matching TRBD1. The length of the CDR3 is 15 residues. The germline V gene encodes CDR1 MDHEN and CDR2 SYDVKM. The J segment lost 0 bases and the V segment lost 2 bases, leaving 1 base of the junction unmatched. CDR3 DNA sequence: TGTGCCAGCAGTTTAAGGGGGCATAGCAATCAGCCCCAGCATTTT. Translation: CASSLRGHSNQPQHF.

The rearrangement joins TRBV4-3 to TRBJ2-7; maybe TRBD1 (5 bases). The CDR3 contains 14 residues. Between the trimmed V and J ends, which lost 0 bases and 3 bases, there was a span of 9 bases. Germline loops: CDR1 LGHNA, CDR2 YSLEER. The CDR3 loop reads CASSQDGQGYEQYF. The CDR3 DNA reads TGCGCCAGCAGCCAAGATGGCCAGGGCTACGAGCAGTACTTC.

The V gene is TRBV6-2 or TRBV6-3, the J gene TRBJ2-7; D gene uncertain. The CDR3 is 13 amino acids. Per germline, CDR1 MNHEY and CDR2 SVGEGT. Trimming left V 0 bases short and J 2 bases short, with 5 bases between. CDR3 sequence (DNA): TGTGCCAGCAGTTACTCCGACACCTACGAGCAGTACTTC. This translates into CASSYSDTYEQYF.

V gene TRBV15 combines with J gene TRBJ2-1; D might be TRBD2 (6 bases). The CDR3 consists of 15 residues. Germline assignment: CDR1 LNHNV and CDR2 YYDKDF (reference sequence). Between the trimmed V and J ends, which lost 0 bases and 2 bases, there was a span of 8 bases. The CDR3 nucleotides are TGTGCCACCAGCAGAGATCCGGGAGCCTACAATGAGCAGTTCTTC. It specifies CATSRDPGAYNEQFF.

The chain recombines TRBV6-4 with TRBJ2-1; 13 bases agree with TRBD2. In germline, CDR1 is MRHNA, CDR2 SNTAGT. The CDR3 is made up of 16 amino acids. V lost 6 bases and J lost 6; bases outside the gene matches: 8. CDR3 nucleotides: TGTGCCAGCAGCCAGTTCGGGACTAGCGGGATCAATGAGCAGTTCTTC. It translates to CASSQFGTSGINEQFF.

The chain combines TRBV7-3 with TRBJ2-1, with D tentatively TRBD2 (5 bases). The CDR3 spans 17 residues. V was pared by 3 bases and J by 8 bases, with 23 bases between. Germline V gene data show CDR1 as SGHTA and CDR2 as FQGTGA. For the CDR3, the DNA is TGTGCCAGCAGCTTTAGCGTTGGAATTAGTCGGTGCGATGAGCAGTTCTTC. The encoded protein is CASSFSVGISRCDEQFF.

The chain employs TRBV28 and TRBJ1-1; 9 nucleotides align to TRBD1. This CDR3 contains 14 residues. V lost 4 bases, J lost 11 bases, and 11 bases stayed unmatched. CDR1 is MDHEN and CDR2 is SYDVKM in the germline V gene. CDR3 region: CASSSDRGGVGAFF. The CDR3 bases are TGTGCCAGCAGTTCGGACAGGGGTGGGGTGGGGGCTTTCTTT.

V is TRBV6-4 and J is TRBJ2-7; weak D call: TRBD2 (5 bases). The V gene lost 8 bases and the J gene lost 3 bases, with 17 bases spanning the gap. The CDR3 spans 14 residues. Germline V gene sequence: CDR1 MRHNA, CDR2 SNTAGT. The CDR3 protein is CASSLYYRDYEQYF. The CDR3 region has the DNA TGTGCCAGCTCTCTCTACTACCGGGACTACGAGCAGTACTTC.

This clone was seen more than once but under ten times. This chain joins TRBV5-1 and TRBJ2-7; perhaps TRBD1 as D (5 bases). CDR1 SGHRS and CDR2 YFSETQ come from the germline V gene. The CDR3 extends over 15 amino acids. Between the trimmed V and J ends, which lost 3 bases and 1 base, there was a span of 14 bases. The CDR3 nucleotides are TGCGCCAGCAGCTCCCAGGGCACTGTTTCCTACGAGCAGTACTTC. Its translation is CASSSQGTVSYEQYF.

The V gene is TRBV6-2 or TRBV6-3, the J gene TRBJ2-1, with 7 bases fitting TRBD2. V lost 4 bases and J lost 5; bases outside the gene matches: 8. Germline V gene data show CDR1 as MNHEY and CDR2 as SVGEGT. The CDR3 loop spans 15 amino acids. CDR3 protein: CASSSYSGPNNEQFF. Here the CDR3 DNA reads TGTGCCAGCAGTTCGTATAGCGGGCCCAACAATGAGCAGTTCTTC.

The chain's CDR3 is CASSVTRDLGYTF. In DNA, the CDR3 is TGTGCCAGCAGCGTAACGAGAGATCTTGGCTACACCTTC. The genes are TRBV2 and TRBJ1-2; D unresolved. This CDR3 contains 13 residues. The germline V gene has CDR1 SNHLY and CDR2 FYNNEI. Trimming took off 6 bases at V and 7 bases at J, with 15 bases between the two ends.

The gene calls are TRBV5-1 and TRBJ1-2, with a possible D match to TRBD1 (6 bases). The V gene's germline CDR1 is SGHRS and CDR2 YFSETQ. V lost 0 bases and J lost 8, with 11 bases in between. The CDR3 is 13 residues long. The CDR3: CASSLVGGEGYTF. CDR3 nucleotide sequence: TGCGCCAGCAGCTTGGTAGGGGGTGAAGGCTACACCTTC.

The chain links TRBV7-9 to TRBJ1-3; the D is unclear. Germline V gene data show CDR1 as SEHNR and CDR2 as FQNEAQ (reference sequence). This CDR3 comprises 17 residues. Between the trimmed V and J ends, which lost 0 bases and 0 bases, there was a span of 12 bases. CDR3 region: CASSLAWEGSSGNTIYF. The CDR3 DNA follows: TGTGCCAGCAGCTTAGCGTGGGAAGGGAGCTCTGGAAACACCATATATTTT.